This record looks at one T cell receptor (beta chain) sequence and its context. The antigen is not known. This CDR3 comprises 16 residues. The germline gives CDR1 SEHNR, CDR2 FQNEAQ (reference sequence). The J segment lost 9 bases and the V segment lost 0 bases, leaving 9 bases of the junction unmatched. The sample is drawn from a study of glioma-infiltrating T cells after dendritic cell vaccination. Study overall: Glioblastoma patients came from Phase I and II dendritic cell vaccination trials.

TCRB CDR3 was amplified from 2 ug genomic DNA or less. Assay: immunoSEQ multiplex PCR; the TCRdb copy retains only in-frame clones and omits some. The data hold more than 100,000 clones, with roughly 76% observed a single time. Study-wide results and caveats: Complete blood and tumor specimen sets were limited to few patients.

The clonotype comes from a human donor with glioblastoma. The V call is TRBV7-9, the J call TRBJ2-1; 9 bases are shared with TRBD2. The sample in question was blood, obtained before dendritic cell vaccination. The CDR3 bases are TGTGCCAGCAGCTTAGCGCTGGTGCGGGGGGGAGTTGAGCAGTTCTTC. This encodes CASSLALVRGGVEQFF.